This TCR beta chain appears in the sequencing data of a study of control samples from healthy donors and cancer patients. The CDR3 contains 13 residues. Germline V gives CDR1 SQVTM, CDR2 ANQGSEA. Trimming stripped 6 bases from V and 6 bases from J, with 16 bases between. Assay used: immunoSEQ multiplex PCR; TCRdb lists only in-frame clones, some missing. The repertoire holds approximately 170,000 clones, with 90% to 95% as singletons. The source is a woman in her 30s in good health. The rearrangement links TRBV29-1 to TRBJ2-3, with D unresolved. Source material: blood. The CDR3 nucleotides are TGCAGCGTGGCCGAGATGACGAGGGATACGCAGTATTTT. Translation gives CSVAEMTRDTQYF.